A selection of T cell receptor beta chains follows, all from one sample in a study of T cells in Graves' hyperthyroidism and ophthalmopathy. Each CDR3 protein gets one entry after TCRdb re-called the multiplex PCR reads with MiXCR. The sample holds around 250,000 distinct CDR3 sequences, more than 14% seen once. Sequenced: blood. The receptors stem from a woman between 40 and 55 years old with Graves' hyperthyroidism that later progressed to Graves' ophthalmopathy. The CDR3 runs from the conserved cysteine through the conserved F or W. Fields, in order: CDR3 protein, CDR3 DNA, J gene, CDR3 length, clone size, D gene, V gene. The D gene is left open where the match is weak. Size tells how often a clone was seen (once, few, many) or the class of an expanded clone, and some rows leave it out.

CASSLGQGRANYGYTF TGTGCCAGCAGCTTAGGGCAGGGCCGAGCTAACTATGGCTACACCTTC TRBJ1-2 16 many NA TRBV7-8
CASSPQPQDYEQYF TGTGCCAGCAGTCCTCAGCCCCAGGACTACGAGCAGTACTTC TRBJ2-7 14 many NA TRBV6-1
CASSVRQGISYNEQFF TGTGCCAGCAGTGTTAGACAGGGTATTTCATACAATGAGCAGTTCTTC TRBJ2-1 16 few TRBD1 TRBV6-1
CASSRGDRGLEQYF TGTGCCAGCAGCCGAGGGGACAGGGGGCTAGAGCAGTACTTC TRBJ2-7 14 few TRBD1 TRBV9
CASSRLGGYEQYF TGTGCCAGCAGCCGACTGGGGGGTTACGAGCAGTACTTC TRBJ2-7 13 NA NA TRBV6-1
CASSISPGHSNQPQHF TGTGCCAGTAGTATATCCCCAGGGCATAGCAATCAGCCCCAGCATTTT TRBJ1-5 16 NA NA TRBV19
CASNVLAAYGYTF TGTGCCAGCAACGTACTGGCAGCCTATGGCTACACCTTC TRBJ1-2 13 many NA TRBV2
CASSVSGDPYEQYF TGTGCCAGCAGCGTAAGTGGGGATCCCTACGAGCAGTACTTC TRBJ2-7 14 NA NA TRBV9
CASSSRRDRGQPQHF TGTGCCAGCAGCTCCCGACGGGACAGGGGTCAGCCCCAGCATTTT TRBJ1-5 15 many TRBD1 TRBV3-1
CASSPRDLSSYNEQFF TGTGCCAGCTCACCACGAGACTTGAGCTCCTACAATGAGCAGTTCTTC TRBJ2-1 16 many NA TRBV18
CASSSDREVAKNIQYF TGTGCCAGCAGTTCGGACAGGGAGGTAGCCAAAAACATTCAGTACTTC TRBJ2-4 16 NA TRBD1 TRBV6-5
CASSLSGGIDTQYF TGCGCCAGCAGCTTGAGTGGCGGGATAGATACGCAGTATTTT TRBJ2-3 14 many NA TRBV5-1
CATSRARQDLNEQFF TGTGCCACCAGCAGAGCCCGACAGGACCTTAATGAGCAGTTCTTC TRBJ2-1 15 many NA TRBV15
CASRSDRGQFF TGTGCCAGCAGATCCGACAGGGGGCAGTTCTTC TRBJ2-1 11 NA TRBD1 TRBV25-1
CASSPRLRQGFVKNIQYF TGTGCCAGTAGTCCGCGCCTCCGACAGGGGTTTGTCAAAAACATTCAGTACTTC TRBJ2-4 18 once TRBD1 TRBV19
CSARTSGVETQYF TGCAGTGCTAGGACTAGCGGGGTGGAGACCCAGTACTTC TRBJ2-5 13 many TRBD2 TRBV20-1
CASRLGQAYEQYF TGTGCCAGCAGGCTCGGACAGGCTTACGAGCAGTACTTC TRBJ2-7 13 many TRBD1 TRBV12-3/TRBV12-4
CVCWTPSHYGYTF TGTGTCTGTTGGACCCCTTCCCACTATGGCTACACCTTC TRBJ1-2 13 many NA TRBV28
CASSPLLPRFSGNTIYF TGTGCCAGCTCACCATTATTGCCACGATTCTCTGGAAACACCATATATTTT TRBJ1-3 17 few NA TRBV18
CASSLDTPYNEQFF TGTGCCAGCAGTTTAGATACCCCTTACAATGAGCAGTTCTTC TRBJ2-1 14 many NA TRBV28
CAWSAGTNRGGKLFF TGTGCCTGGAGCGCAGGGACAAATCGGGGTGGAAAACTGTTTTTT TRBJ1-4 15 few NA TRBV30
CASSPSGKYNEQFF TGTGCCAGCAGCCCCTCGGGCAAGTACAATGAGCAGTTCTTC TRBJ2-1 14 many NA TRBV3-1
CASSEGGGSGNTIYF TGTGCCAGCAGTGAAGGAGGGGGCTCTGGAAACACCATATATTTT TRBJ1-3 15 NA NA TRBV6-1
CASSLAGAAYNEQFF TGTGCCAGCAGCTTAGCCGGGGCCGCCTACAATGAGCAGTTCTTC TRBJ2-1 15 NA NA TRBV7-9
CASSVARGSSYEQYF TGTGCCAGCAGCGTAGCTCGCGGTAGCTCTTACGAGCAGTACTTC TRBJ2-7 15 NA NA TRBV9
CASSLRRKRYNEQFF TGTGCCAGCAGCTTAAGAAGGAAGCGCTACAATGAGCAGTTCTTC TRBJ2-1 15 many NA TRBV7-3
CASRKTSGSQETQYF TGTGCCAGCAGGAAGACTAGCGGGAGCCAAGAGACCCAGTACTTC TRBJ2-5 15 many TRBD2 TRBV13
CSARGAGAYNEQLF TGCAGTGCTAGGGGGGCAGGGGCCTACAATGAGCAGCTCTTC TRBJ2-1 14 NA NA TRBV20-1
CASSPKTGTGFQETQYF TGCGCCAGCAGCCCGAAAACCGGGACAGGTTTCCAAGAGACCCAGTACTTC TRBJ2-5 17 many TRBD1 TRBV5-1
CASSGTSSSYEQFF TGTGCCAGCAGTGGAACTAGCAGCTCCTACGAGCAGTTCTTC TRBJ2-1 14 once NA TRBV25-1
CASSPADSSNTGELFF TGTGCCAGCAGTCCTGCGGACAGCTCAAACACCGGGGAGCTGTTTTTT TRBJ2-2 16 few NA TRBV28
CASSYLDRVNQPQHF TGTGCCAGTAGTTATCTTGACAGGGTTAATCAGCCCCAGCATTTT TRBJ1-5 15 many TRBD1 TRBV19
CASSLVRGQETQYF TGTGCCAGCAGCTTAGTCCGTGGCCAAGAGACCCAGTACTTC TRBJ2-5 14 many NA TRBV11-2